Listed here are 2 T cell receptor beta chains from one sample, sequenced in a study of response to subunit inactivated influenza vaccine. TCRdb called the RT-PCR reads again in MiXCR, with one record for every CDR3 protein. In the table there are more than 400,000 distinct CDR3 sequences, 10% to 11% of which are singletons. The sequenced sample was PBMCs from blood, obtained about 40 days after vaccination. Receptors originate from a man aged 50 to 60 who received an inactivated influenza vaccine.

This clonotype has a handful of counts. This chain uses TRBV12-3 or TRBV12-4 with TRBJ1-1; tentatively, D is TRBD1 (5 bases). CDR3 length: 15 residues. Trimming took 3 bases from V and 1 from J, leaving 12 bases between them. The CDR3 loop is CASSLTALWNTEAFF. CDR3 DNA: TGTGCCAGCAGTTTGACAGCCCTTTGGAACACTGAAGCTTTCTTT.

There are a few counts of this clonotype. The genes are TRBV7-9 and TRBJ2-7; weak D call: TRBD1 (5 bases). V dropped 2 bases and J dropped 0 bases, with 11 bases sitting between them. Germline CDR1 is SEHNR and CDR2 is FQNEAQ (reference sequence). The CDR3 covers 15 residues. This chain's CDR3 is CASSLFQGGSYEQYF. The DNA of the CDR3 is TGTGCCAGCAGCTTATTCCAGGGTGGCTCCTACGAGCAGTACTTC.